These T cell receptor beta chains were read from a single sample in a study of identical twins. TCRdb reprocessed the 5' RACE reads via MiXCR and lists one record per CDR3 protein. The table shows 240,000 or so distinct CDR3 sequences, with 10% to 15% occurring only once. The sample was also linked to a second study, of yellow fever vaccine responses in identical twins.

The sequenced sample was memory (CD45RO+) T cells sorted from blood. The receptors originated from a woman in her late teens or twenties in good health. CDR3s include the opening cysteine and the closing phenylalanine or tryptophan. The D gene is left open where the match is weak. Some rows mark clone size as missing; the rest say once, few, many or name a class of expanded clone.

v_call,j_call,clone_size,d_call,cdr3_aa,cdr3_nt
TRBV9,TRBJ2-2,NA,TRBD2,CASSVLAGGSNTGELFF,TGTGCCAGCAGCGTCTTAGCGGGGGGCTCGAACACCGGGGAGCTGTTTTTT
TRBV5-1,TRBJ1-1,NA,TRBD1,CASSRTGYQTEAFF,TGCGCCAGCAGCAGGACAGGGTATCAGACTGAAGCTTTCTTT
TRBV4-2,TRBJ2-1,few,TRBD1,CASSQDRGGTQFF,TGTGCCAGCAGCCAGGACAGGGGCGGGACGCAGTTCTTC
TRBV20-1,TRBJ2-1,many,NA,CSATDNLWSSYNEQFF,TGCAGTGCTACGGATAACCTGTGGAGCTCCTACAATGAGCAGTTCTTC
TRBV4-3,TRBJ2-6,NA,TRBD2,CASSPGLAGAGANVLTF,TGCGCCAGCAGCCCGGGACTAGCGGGAGCGGGGGCCAACGTCCTGACTTTC
TRBV7-3,TRBJ2-1,many,TRBD2,CASSLRLAGNNEQFF,TGTGCCAGCAGCTTAAGACTAGCGGGGAACAATGAGCAGTTCTTC
TRBV7-9,TRBJ2-1,NA,NA,CASSRGATGGNEQFF,TGTGCCAGCAGCCGAGGCGCGACCGGAGGGAATGAGCAGTTCTTC
TRBV15,TRBJ1-2,few,TRBD1,CATSRDRGGRFFGLVYGYTF,TGTGCCACCAGCAGAGATCGAGGGGGCAGGTTCTTTGGACTCGTCTATGGCTACACCTTC
TRBV5-1,TRBJ1-1,many,NA,CASSRGQLGSTEAFF,TGCGCCAGCAGCAGGGGCCAGTTAGGGAGTACTGAAGCTTTCTTT
TRBV2,TRBJ1-5,NA,TRBD1,CASSQDPRGDQPQHF,TGTGCCAGCAGCCAAGACCCCAGGGGGGATCAGCCCCAGCATTTT
TRBV3-1,TRBJ2-7,NA,NA,CASSQGTSPGYEQYF,TGTGCCAGCAGCCAAGGGACTTCCCCGGGGTACGAGCAGTACTTC
TRBV7-2,TRBJ2-1,NA,TRBD2,CASSLASLAGGNEQFF,TGTGCCAGCAGCTTAGCGTCATTGGCGGGGGGCAATGAGCAGTTCTTC
TRBV18,TRBJ1-5,NA,NA,CASSPRTDQPQHF,TGTGCCAGCTCACCACGGACAGACCAGCCCCAGCATTTT
TRBV20-1,TRBJ2-7,NA,TRBD2,CCARASGRAMFSYEQYF,TGCTGCGCTAGAGCTAGCGGGAGGGCCATGTTCTCCTACGAGCAGTACTTC
TRBV28,TRBJ2-1,NA,TRBD2,CASSRIAGIYEQFF,TGTGCCAGCAGTCGCATAGCGGGAATCTATGAGCAGTTCTTC
TRBV19,TRBJ2-6,few,TRBD1,CASNRWGTVGGANVLTF,TGTGCCAGTAACCGATGGGGGACAGTTGGAGGGGCCAACGTCCTGACTTTC
TRBV28,TRBJ2-7,NA,TRBD1,CASSSRRTDRDNF,TGTGCCAGCAGTTCACGGAGGACGGACAGGGACAACTTC
TRBV20-1,TRBJ2-7,NA,NA,CSASPTRYEQYF,TGCAGTGCTAGCCCCACGAGGTACGAGCAGTACTTC
TRBV12-3/TRBV12-4,TRBJ1-5,NA,TRBD1,CASSRTQGAIQPQHF,TGTGCCAGCAGTCGGACACAGGGGGCGATTCAGCCCCAGCATTTT
TRBV7-2,TRBJ2-5,few,NA,CASSFGGRAYQETQYF,TGTGCCAGCAGCTTCGGCGGTCGGGCTTACCAAGAGACCCAGTACTTC
TRBV20-1,TRBJ1-2,NA,TRBD1,CSASVGQGNYGYTF,TGCAGTGCTAGTGTCGGACAGGGGAACTACGGCTACACCTTC
TRBV7-2,TRBJ2-7,NA,TRBD2,CASSWGRSGSGYEQYF,TGTGCCAGCAGCTGGGGCCGCAGCGGGAGTGGCTACGAGCAGTACTTC
TRBV28,TRBJ2-3,NA,TRBD2,CASSSAGVVDTQYF,TGTGCCAGCAGTTCAGCGGGAGTGGTAGATACGCAGTATTTT
TRBV7-9,TRBJ2-3,NA,NA,CASSLTAVITDTQYF,TGTGCCAGCAGCTTAACAGCGGTGATCACAGATACGCAGTATTTT
TRBV20-1,TRBJ2-2,NA,NA,CSAGGATSGTGELFF,TGCAGTGCTGGGGGAGCCACTTCAGGGACCGGGGAGCTGTTTTTT
TRBV5-6,TRBJ2-7,few,TRBD1,CASSEDGQGRMYEQYF,TGTGCCAGCAGCGAAGACGGACAGGGGCGGATGTACGAGCAGTACTTC
TRBV5-1,TRBJ2-3,NA,TRBD2,CASSKWTSGGLDTQYF,TGCGCCAGCAGCAAATGGACTAGCGGGGGCCTAGATACGCAGTATTTT
TRBV3-1,TRBJ2-5,many,NA,CASSQDERPRRTQYF,TGTGCCAGCAGCCAAGACGAACGGCCGCGTCGGACCCAGTACTTC
TRBV10-2,TRBJ2-1,many,TRBD2,CASSELAAYNEQFF,TGCGCCAGCAGTGAGCTAGCGGCTTACAATGAGCAGTTCTTC
TRBV5-1,TRBJ2-1,many,TRBD2,CASSLAVASGSNEQFF,TGCGCCAGCAGCTTGGCCGTGGCTAGCGGGAGCAATGAGCAGTTCTTC
TRBV7-2,TRBJ2-3,NA,TRBD2,CASSPSGSKVDTQYF,TGTGCCAGCAGCCCTAGCGGGAGTAAGGTTGATACGCAGTATTTT
TRBV9,TRBJ2-2,few,NA,CASSAIGPNTGELFF,TGTGCCAGCAGCGCTATAGGACCGAACACCGGGGAGCTGTTTTTT
TRBV9,TRBJ2-7,few,NA,CASSPGSGFAYEQYF,TGTGCCAGCAGCCCGGGGTCTGGGTTCGCCTACGAGCAGTACTTC
TRBV11-2,TRBJ2-3,many,TRBD1,CASSIPGQGPDTQYF,TGTGCCAGCAGCATCCCGGGACAGGGGCCAGATACGCAGTATTTT
TRBV5-1,TRBJ2-5,few,NA,CASSWQGEQETQYF,TGCGCCAGCAGCTGGCAGGGTGAACAAGAGACCCAGTACTTC
TRBV6-1,TRBJ2-5,few,NA,CASSEARTSGPQETQYF,TGTGCCAGCAGTGAAGCGCGCACAAGCGGGCCCCAAGAGACCCAGTACTTC
TRBV10-2,TRBJ2-6,NA,TRBD2,CASSESFGAGVSGANVLTF,TGCGCCAGCAGTGAGTCGTTCGGAGCGGGAGTTTCTGGGGCCAACGTCCTGACTTTC
TRBV29-1,TRBJ2-3,NA,NA,CSILPTGPSTDTQYF,TGCAGCATTCTACCGACCGGCCCAAGCACAGATACGCAGTATTTT
TRBV20-1,TRBJ1-1,NA,NA,CSAGTPPTEAFF,TGCAGTGCCGGGACCCCCCCGACTGAAGCTTTCTTT
TRBV15,TRBJ1-5,few,NA,CATSRDFLGNQPQHF,TGTGCCACCAGCAGAGATTTCCTCGGCAATCAGCCCCAGCATTTT
TRBV5-6,TRBJ2-1,few,TRBD2,CASSFKTSTFYNEQFF,TGTGCCAGCAGCTTTAAGACTAGCACTTTCTACAATGAGCAGTTCTTC
TRBV6-1,TRBJ2-3,many,NA,CASSGGESVGQYF,TGTGCCAGCAGTGGGGGGGAGTCAGTCGGGCAGTATTTT